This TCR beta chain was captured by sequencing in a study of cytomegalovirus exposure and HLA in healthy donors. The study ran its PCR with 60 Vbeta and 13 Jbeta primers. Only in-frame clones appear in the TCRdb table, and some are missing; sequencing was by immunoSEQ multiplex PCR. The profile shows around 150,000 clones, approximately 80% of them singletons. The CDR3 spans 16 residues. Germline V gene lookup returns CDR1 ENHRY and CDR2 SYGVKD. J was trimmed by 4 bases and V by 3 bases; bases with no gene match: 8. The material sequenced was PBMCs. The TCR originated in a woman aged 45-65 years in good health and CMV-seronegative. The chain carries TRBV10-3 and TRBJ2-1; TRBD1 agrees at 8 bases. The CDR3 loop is CAISDNRDRIYNEQFF. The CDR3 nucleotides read TGTGCCATCAGTGACAACCGGGACAGGATTTACAATGAGCAGTTCTTC.